The next 12 T cell receptor beta chains were all read from a single sample in a study of T cells expressing NK-cell markers. Using the 5' RACE reads, TCRdb records one entry per CDR3 protein without DNA. This listing includes 350,000 to 450,000 distinct CDR3 sequences. Sequencing input: blood T cells: a sorted CD56 or NKG2C T cell subset, CD4+ or CD8+ T cells, or bulk PBMC T cells (not recorded which). All receptors derive from a man aged 18-75 years in good health.

The genes are TRBV9 and TRBJ2-7; TCRdb names TRBD1, which stays unverified in the absence of DNA. In germline, CDR1 is SGDLS, CDR2 YYNGEE. This CDR3 spans 15 amino acids. CDR3 region: CASSVGTGPTYEQYF.

The chain has TRBV12-3 or TRBV12-4 and TRBJ1-4; TCRdb indicates TRBD1, and absent DNA this call remains unverified. This CDR3 region has 14 residues. CDR3 protein: CASSLWTPGEKLFF.

The chain employs TRBV5-1 and TRBJ1-1; TCRdb designates TRBD1, a call that cannot be tested without DNA. In germline, CDR1 is SGHRS, CDR2 YFSETQ. This CDR3 spans 15 amino acids. The CDR3 spells CASSTSWGGNTEAFF.

The chain carries TRBV11-1 and TRBJ2-5; the TCRdb call, TRBD1, lacks DNA for checking. The CDR3 length is 20 residues. Germline CDR1 and CDR2: SGHAT and FQDESV (reference sequence). The CDR3 protein is CASSTRRTGTGGFVRETQYF.

The chain uses TRBV7-3 and TRBJ2-3; lacking DNA, the TRBD2 call made by TCRdb goes unchecked. Germline V gene lookup returns CDR1 SGHTA and CDR2 FQGTGA. This CDR3 comprises 16 residues. The CDR3 loop is CASSLNSGGTTDTQYF.

This chain connects TRBV29-1 to TRBJ2-3; the TCRdb call, TRBD1, lacks DNA for checking. Germline loops: CDR1 SQVTM, CDR2 ANQGSEA. There are 15 residues in the CDR3. CDR3 loop: CSYRKGGFSTDTQYF.

V is TRBV27 and J is TRBJ2-3; TCRdb gives TRBD2 as the D gene, but with no DNA this cannot be confirmed. The CDR3 sequence is 16 residues long. CDR1 is MNHEY and CDR2 is SMNVEV in the germline V gene (reference sequence). The CDR3 region is CASSHRLAGGTDTQYF.

The rearrangement joins TRBV5-1 to TRBJ1-2; checking the TCRdb D call of TRBD1 is not possible without DNA. From germline, CDR1 is SGHRS and CDR2 YFSETQ. The CDR3 length is 15 residues. The CDR3 spells CASSPQGGLGDGYTF.

The V call is TRBV18, the J call TRBJ2-7; TCRdb proposes TRBD1, but this gene call is untestable without DNA. Germline-derived CDR1 and CDR2 are KGHSH and LQKENI. This CDR3 has 17 residues. CDR3 residues: CASSPPTAPGIGGEQYF.

This chain uses TRBV15 with TRBJ2-7; as DNA is missing, the TRBD1 call by TCRdb cannot be tested. The germline gives CDR1 LNHNV, CDR2 YYDKDF (reference sequence). The CDR3 runs 15 residues. CDR3 sequence reads: CATSREPGAGYEQYF.

This chain connects TRBV6-1 to TRBJ2-7; TCRdb's D call, TRBD1, is unchecked because there is no DNA. This CDR3 has 17 residues. Looked up from germline, CDR1 is MNHNS and CDR2 is SASEGT. The CDR3 region is CASSEPARQKPDYEQYF.

This chain joins TRBV2 and TRBJ2-7; the D call of TRBD1 rests on TCRdb alone, since no DNA is present to check it. Germline CDR1 is SNHLY and CDR2 is FYNNEI. This CDR3 spans 14 amino acids. The CDR3 loop is CASRWGTGGREQYF.